One and the same sample provided the 15 T cell receptor beta chains below, sequenced in a study of identical twins. One entry per CDR3 protein results from TCRdb running MiXCR on the 5' RACE reads. Here the sample spans some 440,000 distinct CDR3 sequences, roughly a quarter being singletons. Separately, the same data were catalogued under a study of T cells expressing NK-cell markers.

The sequencing sample was made of CD4+ T cells sorted from blood. These receptors originate from a woman between 18 and 29 years old in good health.

This clonotype has only a few counts. The chain has TRBV6-2 or TRBV6-3 and TRBJ2-6; no clear D gene. The CDR3 has 17 amino acids. Germline CDR1 and CDR2: MNHEY and SVGEGT. Trimming took 4 bases from V and 0 from J, leaving 13 bases between them. The CDR3 DNA is TGTGCCAGCAGTTTAAATTCAGTGAGCTCTGGGGCCAACGTCCTGACTTTC. Protein product: CASSLNSVSSGANVLTF.

This clonotype has only a few counts. The chain is built from TRBV5-1 and TRBJ2-5, with TRBD2 as a possible D gene (5 bases). The CDR3 has 16 residues. Germline values: CDR1 SGHRS, CDR2 YFSETQ. V was cut by 4 bases and J by 2 bases, with 18 bases left in between. The CDR3 spells CASSPLFVRRQETQYF. CDR3 bases: TGCGCCAGCAGCCCGCTATTCGTTAGGAGGCAAGAGACCCAGTACTTC.

The V call is TRBV29-1, the J call TRBJ2-7; no definite D call. Germline assignment: CDR1 SQVTM and CDR2 ANQGSEA. The CDR3 loop spans 12 amino acids. The ends were cut back, 6 bases at V and 2 bases at J, with 11 bases in the middle. This CDR3 reads CSVQDRPYEQYF. The CDR3 coding sequence is TGCAGCGTCCAGGACCGACCCTACGAGCAGTACTTC.

The chain links TRBV6-1 to TRBJ2-4; 7 positions match TRBD1. Germline CDR1 and CDR2: MNHNS and SASEGT. The CDR3 sequence is 14 residues long. V gave up 4 bases and J gave up 5 bases; unmatched junction bases: 5. The CDR3 DNA sequence: TGTGCCAGCAGTGCCGGACAGGTCCAAAACATTCAGTACTTC. Protein product: CASSAGQVQNIQYF.

This chain connects TRBV11-2 to TRBJ2-1, with TRBD2 identical over 7 bases. The trim removed 3 bases at V and 6 bases at J, leaving 5 bases unmatched. The germline V gene encodes CDR1 SGHAT and CDR2 FQNNGV. This CDR3 is 14 amino acids long. The CDR3 DNA reads TGTGCCAGCAGCTTGGATCAGCGGGGCAATGAGCAGTTCTTC. Residues: CASSLDQRGNEQFF.

This clonotype was counted many times. The CDR3 DNA is TGCAGCGTTGAACCACCTGAAGGACCCCGGGGACAAGAAAAACTGTTTTTT. The encoded protein is CSVEPPEGPRGQEKLFF. The rearrangement links TRBV29-1 to TRBJ1-4, with D possibly TRBD1 on 6 matching bases. The CDR3 totals 17 residues. CDR1 is SQVTM and CDR2 is ANQGSEA in the germline V gene. The V and J ends lost 2 bases and 8 bases respectively, with 24 bases between them. Supplemented by reference TRBV29-1 and TRBJ1-4, the full variable domain reads SAVISQKPSRDICQRGTSLTIQCQVDSQVTMMFWYRQQPGQSLTLIATANQGSEATYESGFVIDKFPISRPNLTFSTLTVSNMSPEDSSIYLCSVEPPEGPRGQEKLFFGSGTQLSVL.

This clonotype was recorded a few times. The CDR3 bases are TGCGCCAGCAGCCAAGATGTCCTCAAGGGCACTGAAGCTTTCTTT. Translation gives CASSQDVLKGTEAFF. The chain couples TRBV4-3 to TRBJ1-1; D remains unclear. V lost 0 bases and J lost 4, with 12 bases in between. Looked up from germline, CDR1 is LGHNA and CDR2 is YSLEER. This CDR3 has 15 amino acids.

This chain connects TRBV27 to TRBJ2-7; 9 positions match TRBD2. Germline V gene data show CDR1 as MNHEY and CDR2 as SMNVEV (reference sequence). The CDR3 has 14 amino acids. J lost 5 bases, V lost 3 bases, and 5 bases had no gene match. The DNA of the CDR3 is TGTGCCAGCAGTTTTGGTAGCGGGAGCGACGAGCAGTACTTC. It specifies CASSFGSGSDEQYF.

This clonotype was recorded many times. The chain joins TRBV12-3 or TRBV12-4 to TRBJ2-3; D is undetermined. V gave up 5 bases and J gave up 3 bases, with 9 bases separating them. CDR3 size: 13 residues. CDR3 sequence reads: CASSPLRTDTQYF. CDR3 bases: TGTGCCAGCAGTCCCTTGAGGACAGATACGCAGTATTTT.

This clonotype was seen more than once but under ten times. The chain uses TRBV7-2 and TRBJ1-1; D remains unclear. CDR1 is SGHTA, CDR2 FQGNSA, per germline. The V end was cut by 2 bases, the J end by 10 bases, with 11 bases between. This CDR3 is built from 12 residues. The CDR3 sequence: CASSLTYLGAFF. CDR3 nucleotide sequence: TGTGCCAGCAGCTTAACATATCTGGGAGCTTTCTTT.

The V call is TRBV6-1, the J call TRBJ1-4, with TRBD1 identical over 10 bases. The length of the CDR3 is 16 residues. V gave up 6 bases and J gave up 8 bases; unmatched junction bases: 12. The germline V gene encodes CDR1 MNHNS and CDR2 SASEGT. The CDR3 DNA reads TGTGCCAGCAGCCGTATAAGGGACAGGGGCGACGAAAAACTGTTTTTT. This encodes CASSRIRDRGDEKLFF.

The V gene is TRBV7-8, the J gene TRBJ2-4, with D possibly TRBD1 on 5 matching bases. With 5 bases removed from V and 2 bases from J, the gap between germline ends came to 13 bases. The CDR3 is 15 residues long. The germline CDR1 and CDR2 sequences are SGHVS and FQNEAQ. The CDR3 protein is CASSTPREPKNIQYF. Here the CDR3 DNA reads TGTGCCAGCAGCACCCCCAGGGAACCCAAAAACATTCAGTACTTC.

The chain carries TRBV9 and TRBJ2-1; D is perhaps TRBD2 (7 bases). CDR3 length: 15 residues. Germline V lookup: CDR1 SGDLS, CDR2 YYNGEE. V was trimmed by 0 bases and J by 2 bases, leaving 9 bases between them. The CDR3 bases are TGTGCCAGCAGCGTAGACGGGGGGCCCTACAATGAGCAGTTCTTC. It specifies CASSVDGGPYNEQFF. The variable domain in full, with the rest retrieved from reference TRBV9 and TRBJ2-1, is DSGVTQTPKHLITATGQRVTLRCSPRSGDLSVYWYQQSLDQGLQFLIQYYNGEERAKGNILERFSAQQFPDLHSELNLSSLELGDSALYFCASSVDGGPYNEQFFGPGTRLTVL.

V gene TRBV5-1 combines with J gene TRBJ2-7; TRBD1 aligns across 10 bases. J gave up 4 bases and V 7 bases, and 8 bases lay outside the gene matches. CDR1 and CDR2 from the germline V gene are SGHRS and YFSETQ. The CDR3 spans 14 residues. The CDR3 DNA follows: TGCGCCAGCGGCCGAGGACAGGGGGAATACGAGCAGTACTTC. Protein: CASGRGQGEYEQYF.

This clonotype appeared many times. The rearrangement links TRBV2 to TRBJ1-1, with a possible D match to TRBD1 (5 bases). Per germline, CDR1 SNHLY and CDR2 FYNNEI. V was trimmed by 8 bases and J by 0 bases, leaving 10 bases between them. The CDR3 length is 13 residues. This CDR3 is CASSGGVNTEAFF. The CDR3 DNA sequence: TGTGCCAGCTCAGGAGGGGTGAACACTGAAGCTTTCTTT. The full variable domain, rest sourced from reference TRBV2 and TRBJ1-1, is EPEVTQTPSHQVTQMGQEVILRCVPISNHLYFYWYRQILGQKVEFLVSFYNNEISEKSEIFDDQFSVERPDGSNFTLKIRSTKLEDSAMYFCASSGGVNTEAFFGQGTRLTVV.